These 11 T cell receptor beta chains originate from one sample sequenced in a study of Graves' ophthalmopathy and Graves' hyperthyroidism. RNA transcripts provided the template for amplifying TCR beta CDR3 regions. First-round RT-PCR used HTBI primers; second-round multiplex PCR followed. Via MiXCR, TCRdb re-called the multiplex PCR reads, giving one row per CDR3 protein. The sample has 200,000 to 300,000 distinct CDR3 sequences; 40% to 50% are singletons. The sequencing input was peripheral blood. Receptor source: an adult man with Graves' ophthalmopathy.

This chain connects TRBV9 to TRBJ1-6, with TRBD1 matching 7 bases. From germline, CDR1 is SGDLS and CDR2 YYNGEE. The CDR3 has 16 residues. With 3 bases clipped from V and 8 bases from J, the junction kept 11 bases outside the gene matches. The CDR3 here is CASSARQGTRDSPLHF. The DNA of the CDR3 is TGTGCCAGCAGCGCAAGACAGGGAACACGGGATTCACCCCTCCACTTT.

This chain connects TRBV29-1 to TRBJ2-5; 10 bases are shared with TRBD1. Germline V gives CDR1 SQVTM, CDR2 ANQGSEA. This CDR3 comprises 12 residues. CDR3 sequence (DNA): TGCAGTTCGGACAGGGGGAGGGAGACCCAGTACTTC. This gives the protein CSSDRGRETQYF.

The gene calls are TRBV6-5 and TRBJ1-1; perhaps TRBD1 as D (5 bases). The V gene's germline CDR1 is MNHEY and CDR2 SVGAGI. The V gene lost 0 bases and the J gene lost 8 bases, with 13 bases spanning the gap. The CDR3 consists of 14 residues. DNA of the CDR3: TGTGCCAGCAGTTACTCGAGAGGGGCGGGGGAAGCTTTCTTT. Its translation: CASSYSRGAGEAFF.

This clonotype showed up just a few times. The gene calls are TRBV20-1 and TRBJ2-7, with D unresolved. The V and J ends lost 0 bases and 5 bases respectively, with 11 bases between them. The CDR3 loop spans 13 amino acids. From germline, CDR1 is DFQATT and CDR2 SNEGSKA (reference sequence). The CDR3 reads CSAREAYWDEQYF. The CDR3 DNA sequence: TGCAGTGCTAGAGAGGCCTATTGGGACGAGCAGTACTTC.

The chain has TRBV6-6 and TRBJ2-5; D gene ambiguous. The length of the CDR3 is 13 residues. V lost 2 bases and J lost 4, with 8 bases in between. Germline V gene data show CDR1 as MNHNY and CDR2 as SVGAGI (reference sequence). The CDR3 spells CASSYRAAETQYF. DNA of the CDR3: TGTGCCAGCAGTTACAGGGCAGCAGAGACCCAGTACTTC.

This clonotype was seen more than once but under ten times. The gene calls are TRBV7-2 and TRBJ1-1; 9 positions match TRBD1. V gave up 4 bases and J gave up 0 bases; unmatched junction bases: 6. The germline V gene encodes CDR1 SGHTA and CDR2 FQGNSA. This CDR3 is 16 amino acids long. The CDR3 region is CASSSRDRDMNTEAFF. CDR3 sequence (DNA): TGTGCCAGCAGCTCACGGGACAGGGATATGAACACTGAAGCTTTCTTT.

The genes are TRBV7-9 and TRBJ1-4; D unclear. V was pared by 5 bases and J by 0 bases, with 10 bases between. The CDR3 is made up of 15 amino acids. Looked up from germline, CDR1 is SEHNR and CDR2 is FQNEAQ (reference sequence). The CDR3 loop is CASSQDGATNEKLFF. CDR3 in DNA: TGTGCCAGCAGCCAAGATGGAGCAACTAATGAAAAACTGTTTTTT.

The chain combines TRBV20-1 with TRBJ1-1; D gene uncertain. The germline V and J ends were trimmed by 2 bases and 5 bases, with 12 bases remaining between them. This CDR3 has 13 residues. Germline V gives CDR1 DFQATT, CDR2 SNEGSKA (reference sequence). CDR3 loop: CSARIGLGTEAFF. CDR3 DNA sequence: TGCAGTGCTAGAATTGGGTTAGGTACTGAAGCTTTCTTT.

About this clonotype: A read error may account for a junction end that differs from germline. The J gene is TRBJ2-7, the V gene TRBV10-2, with 13 bases identical to TRBD2. CDR1 is WSHSY, CDR2 SAAADI, per germline. The CDR3 consists of 15 residues. The CDR3 region has the DNA TGTGCCAGCAGTTACTCAACTAGCGGGAGGGGCGAGCAGTACTTC. It encodes CASSYSTSGRGEQYF.

The rearrangement links TRBV20-1 to TRBJ2-7, with 7 bases aligning to TRBD2. Gene TRBJ2-1 matches the end of the DNA better, so the J call may be wrong. Germline V CDR1 and CDR2: DFQATT, SNEGSKA (reference sequence). CDR3 length: 15 residues. The CDR3 protein is CSARSYGRTYNEQFF. CDR3 DNA: TGCAGTGCTAGGTCATACGGGAGGACCTACAATGAGCAGTTCTTC.

The chain employs TRBV11-2 and TRBJ1-2, with D possibly matching TRBD1 (5 bases). The CDR3 consists of 15 residues. V lost 5 bases to trimming and J lost 2 bases, with 15 bases between them. Germline loops: CDR1 SGHAT, CDR2 FQNNGV. The CDR3 spells CASSPTAMPNYGYTF. CDR3 in DNA: TGTGCCAGCAGCCCGACAGCGATGCCCAACTATGGCTACACCTTC.